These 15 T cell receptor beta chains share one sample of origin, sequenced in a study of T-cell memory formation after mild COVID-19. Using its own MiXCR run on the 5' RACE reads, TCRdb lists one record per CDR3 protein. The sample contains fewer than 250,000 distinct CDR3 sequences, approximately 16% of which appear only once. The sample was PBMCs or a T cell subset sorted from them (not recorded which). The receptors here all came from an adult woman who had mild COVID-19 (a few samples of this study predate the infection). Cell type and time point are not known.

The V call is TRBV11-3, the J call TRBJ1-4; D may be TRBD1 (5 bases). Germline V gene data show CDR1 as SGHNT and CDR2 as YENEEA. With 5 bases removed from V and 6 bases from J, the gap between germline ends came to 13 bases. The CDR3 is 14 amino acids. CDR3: CASSPGGADEKLFF. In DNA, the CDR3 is TGTGCCAGCAGCCCTGGAGGGGCGGATGAAAAACTGTTTTTT.

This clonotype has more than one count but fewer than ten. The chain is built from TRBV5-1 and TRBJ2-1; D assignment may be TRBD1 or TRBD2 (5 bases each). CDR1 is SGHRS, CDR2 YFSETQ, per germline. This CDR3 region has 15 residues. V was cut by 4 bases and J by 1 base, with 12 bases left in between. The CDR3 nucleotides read TGCGCCAGCAGCCCGGGACCCCCGTCCTACAATGAGCAGTTCTTC. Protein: CASSPGPPSYNEQFF.

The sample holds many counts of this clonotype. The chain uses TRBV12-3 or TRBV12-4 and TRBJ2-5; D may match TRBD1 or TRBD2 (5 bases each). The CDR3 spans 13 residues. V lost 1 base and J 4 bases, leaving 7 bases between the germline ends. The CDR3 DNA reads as TGTGCCAGCAGTTTAGAGAGGGGAGAGACCCAGTACTTC. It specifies CASSLERGETQYF.

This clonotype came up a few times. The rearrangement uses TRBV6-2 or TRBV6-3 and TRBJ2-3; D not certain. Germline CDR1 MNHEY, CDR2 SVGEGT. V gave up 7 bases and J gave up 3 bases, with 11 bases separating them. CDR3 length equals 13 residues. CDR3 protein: CASIRDSTDTQYF. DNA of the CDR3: TGTGCCAGCATCAGAGACTCGACAGATACGCAGTATTTT.

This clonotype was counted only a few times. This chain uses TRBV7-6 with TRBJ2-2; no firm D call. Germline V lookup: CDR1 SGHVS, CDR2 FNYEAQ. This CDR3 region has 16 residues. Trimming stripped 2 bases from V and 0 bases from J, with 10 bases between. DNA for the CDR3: TGTGCCAGCAGCTTAAATACCGGACCGAACACCGGGGAGCTGTTTTTT. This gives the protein CASSLNTGPNTGELFF.

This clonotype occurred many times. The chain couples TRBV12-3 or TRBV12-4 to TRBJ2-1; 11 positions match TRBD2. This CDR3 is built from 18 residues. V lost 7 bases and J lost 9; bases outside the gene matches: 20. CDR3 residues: CASTQLAGATMPLSEQFF. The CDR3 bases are TGTGCCAGCACCCAACTAGCGGGAGCTACAATGCCCCTGAGTGAGCAGTTCTTC.

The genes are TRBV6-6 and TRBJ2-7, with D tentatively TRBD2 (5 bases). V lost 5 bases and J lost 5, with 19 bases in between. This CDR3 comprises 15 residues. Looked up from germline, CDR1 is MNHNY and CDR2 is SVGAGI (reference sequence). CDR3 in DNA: TGTGCCAGCAGTCACCGCGACCTTTCGGGGAACGAGCAGTACTTC. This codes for CASSHRDLSGNEQYF.

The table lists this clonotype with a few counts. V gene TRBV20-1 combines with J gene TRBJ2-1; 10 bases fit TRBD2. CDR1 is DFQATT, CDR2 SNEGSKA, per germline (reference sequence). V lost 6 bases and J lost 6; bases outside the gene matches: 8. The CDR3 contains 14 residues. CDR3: CSAPRTSGPNEQFF. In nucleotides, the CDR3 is TGCAGTGCCCCCCGGACTAGCGGTCCCAATGAGCAGTTCTTC.

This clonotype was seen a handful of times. Written as DNA, the CDR3 is TGCGCCAGCAGTGACAGGGACAGGGACGAGCAGTACTTC. This gives the protein CASSDRDRDEQYF. The rearrangement uses TRBV10-2 and TRBJ2-7; 9 nucleotides align to TRBD1. The V gene end was trimmed by 3 bases and the J gene end by 5 bases; junction bases not matched to a gene: 2. Looked up from germline, CDR1 is WSHSY and CDR2 is SAAADI. CDR3 length: 13 residues.

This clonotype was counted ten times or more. CDR3 in amino acids: CASSQDSGRTGELFF. The CDR3 coding sequence is TGTGCCAGCTCCCAGGATAGCGGGAGAACCGGGGAGCTGTTTTTT. The rearrangement joins TRBV12-3 or TRBV12-4 to TRBJ2-2, with 9 bases aligning to TRBD2. After removal of 8 bases from V and 5 bases from J, the junction contained 9 bases not matched to a gene. CDR3 length: 15 amino acids.

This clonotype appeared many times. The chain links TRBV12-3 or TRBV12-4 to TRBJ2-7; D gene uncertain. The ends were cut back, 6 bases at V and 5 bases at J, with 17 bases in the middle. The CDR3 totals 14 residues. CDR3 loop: CASSQDQGHNEQYF. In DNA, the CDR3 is TGTGCCAGCAGCCAGGACCAAGGGCATAACGAGCAGTACTTC.

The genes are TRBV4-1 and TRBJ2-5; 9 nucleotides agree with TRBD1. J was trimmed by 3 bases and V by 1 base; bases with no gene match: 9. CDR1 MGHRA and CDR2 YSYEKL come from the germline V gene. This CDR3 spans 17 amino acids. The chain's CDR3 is CASSQALRDRAEETQYF. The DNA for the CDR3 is TGCGCCAGCAGCCAAGCCTTGCGGGACAGGGCCGAAGAGACCCAGTACTTC.

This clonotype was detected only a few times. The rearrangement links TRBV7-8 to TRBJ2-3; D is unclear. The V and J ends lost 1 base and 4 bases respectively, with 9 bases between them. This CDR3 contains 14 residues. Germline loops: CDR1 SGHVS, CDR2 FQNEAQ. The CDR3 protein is CASSLGVFADTQYF. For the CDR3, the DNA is TGTGCCAGCAGCTTAGGGGTTTTTGCAGATACGCAGTATTTT.

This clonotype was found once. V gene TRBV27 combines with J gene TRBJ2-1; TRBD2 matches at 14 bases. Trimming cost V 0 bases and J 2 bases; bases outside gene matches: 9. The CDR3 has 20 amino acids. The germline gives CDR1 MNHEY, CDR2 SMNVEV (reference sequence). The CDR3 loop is CASSLSRTRLAGGPYNEQFF. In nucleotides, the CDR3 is TGTGCCAGCAGTTTATCGAGGACTAGACTAGCGGGAGGGCCCTACAATGAGCAGTTCTTC.

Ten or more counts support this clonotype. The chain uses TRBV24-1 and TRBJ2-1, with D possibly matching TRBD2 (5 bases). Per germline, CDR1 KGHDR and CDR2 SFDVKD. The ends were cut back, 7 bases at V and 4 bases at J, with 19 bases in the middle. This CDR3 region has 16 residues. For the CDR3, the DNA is TGTGCCACCAGCAGAGGTGGCCTAGCCCCATACAATGAGCAGTTCTTC. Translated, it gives CATSRGGLAPYNEQFF.